The present TCR beta chain was sequenced within a study of shared T cell receptors in the human thymus. V lost 1 base and J lost 5, with 17 bases in between. This CDR3 is 16 amino acids long. Germline CDR1 is SEHNR and CDR2 is FQNEAQ (reference sequence). Clones were read by immunoSEQ multiplex PCR, and TCRdb kept only the in-frame ones, dropping some. The sample carries hundreds of thousands of clones, approximately 90% recorded once. This sample also belongs to another study, concerning human thymus T cells. That source reports: Healthy Finnish infants undergoing corrective surgery for congenital heart defects provided the donor material. Thymus tissue for the work was resected from patients undergoing corrective heart surgery.

The sample consisted of thymocytes. The chain couples TRBV7-9 to TRBJ1-1; D not resolved. The clonotype comes from a boy younger than two with a congenital heart defect. In nucleotides, the CDR3 is TGTGCCAGCAGCTTAGGCCGCCTGGGGTGGAGGACTGAAGCTTTCTTT. As protein: CASSLGRLGWRTEAFF.